This T cell receptor beta chain was recovered during a study of blood T cell repertoires in COVID-19 (dated by TCRdb to the early 2020s). Describing the broader study: Samples covering the acute and convalescent phases of COVID-19 were provided by collaborators in the United States, Italy and Spain. Deeply sampled blood TCRbeta repertoires from subjects exposed to, actively infected with, or recovered from COVID-19 were included in the dataset. The repertoires were made available in a free public database intended to serve as a resource for research on the immune response to SARS-CoV-2. Nearly every sample came with metadata listing a de-identified subject ID, COVID-19 status, age in years and sex. The samples were drawn from the first 160 participants of the ongoing ImmuneRACE study and from over a thousand subjects provided by 6 global collaborators. Where available, HLA class I and class II types were obtained from metadata supplied by the sample provider rather than from assay-based typing. The material from the prospective study consisted of cDNA or gDNA derived from T cells, B-cell-depleted T cells, or PBMCs. General study outcomes and caveats: How much clinical and demographic metadata was included differed by source and by participant, and the metadata was provided uncurated.

Comment on this clone: There is no known antigen for this receptor. There are no base qualities to consult, and no much larger clone falls within one base.

The V end loses 2 bases and the J end loses 8 bases, and a stretch of 12 bases separates them. Measured from the cysteine to the phenylalanine, the CDR3 is 13 residues long. Kept here is only the CDR3 DNA, which spans 39 bases and is read in frame from base 1. The germline V gene sets CDR1 to SGHDN and CDR2 to FVKESK. TCRbeta CDR3 regions were amplified from genomic DNA using the immunoSEQ Assay, a bias-controlled multiplex PCR. As for how the authors treated the data: Nucleated cell counts per sample were estimated from amplification of reference gene primers within the assay. To quantify the absolute abundance of each unique TCRbeta CDR3 rearrangement, sequence reads were collapsed and filtered. For each sample, productive Simpson clonality was calculated by taking the square root of Simpson's diversity index across productive rearrangements. Imported from immuneACCESS, the table was reduced by TCRdb to in-frame sequences with V and J called. These copies leave out some clones; in studies compared against another copy, an unresolved V gene accounts for under half, and the cause of the remainder is not known. V and J calls plus clone size are reproduced from that table; the DNA served to infer D and trimming. Counted in this sample were fewer than 50,000 clones; about 70% of them appeared once. The top ten hold more than 55% of the sample.

Collaborating institutions collected whole blood in K2EDTA tubes following their own protocols. For TCRbeta analysis, collaborator samples were shipped as frozen whole blood, as isolated PBMCs, or as DNA extracted from either sample type. The sequence came from an elderly man with acute or convalescent COVID-19. The rearranged segments are TRBV14 and TRBJ1-2, with the D gene not clear enough to name. The sequenced sample was peripheral blood. The bases read TGTGCCAGCAGCCAACAGCTTCGGGAGGGCTACACCTTC. Its translation reads: CASSQQLREGYTF.